The 16 T cell receptor beta chains in this list originate from one sample, sequenced in a study of blood T cell repertoires in COVID-19. Sequencing used immunoSEQ multiplex PCR; TCRdb keeps in-frame clones, though not all of them. The data show just over 60,000 clones, with more than 60% seen just once and roughly 20% held by the top ten. Material: peripheral blood. The receptors derive from a man aged 55 to 69 with acute or convalescent COVID-19.

V is TRBV19 and J is TRBJ2-5, with 9 bases identical to TRBD1. This CDR3 contains 15 residues. CDR1 LNHDA and CDR2 SQIVND come from the germline V gene (reference sequence). Trimming took 4 bases from V and 5 from J; bases not matched to a gene: 8. The CDR3 DNA follows: TGTGCCAGTAGTACCCCGGGACAGGGATATGAGACCCAGTACTTC. Translation: CASSTPGQGYETQYF. Looking up the rest from reference TRBV19 and TRBJ2-5 gives the full variable domain: DGGITQSPKYLFRKEGQNVTLSCEQNLNHDAMYWYRQDPGQGLRLIYYSQIVNDFQKGDIAEGYSVSREKKESFPLTVTSAQKNPTAFYLCASSTPGQGYETQYFGPGTRLLVL.

The genes are TRBV28 and TRBJ2-5; 9 bases agree with TRBD1. CDR1 MDHEN and CDR2 SYDVKM come from the germline V gene. The CDR3 sequence is 14 residues long. The junction had 7 bases not matched to a gene; V was cut back by 7 bases and J by 4 bases. The CDR3 loop reads CASTQQGAAETQYF. The CDR3 bases are TGTGCCAGCACCCAACAGGGGGCAGCAGAGACCCAGTACTTC.

The chain combines TRBV28 with TRBJ1-5; the D is unclear. Germline lookup yields CDR1 MDHEN and CDR2 SYDVKM. The CDR3 has 12 amino acids. The ends were cut back, 6 bases at V and 4 bases at J, with 7 bases in the middle. The chain's CDR3 is CASRLSNQPQHF. In nucleotides, the CDR3 is TGTGCCAGCAGACTGTCGAATCAGCCCCAGCATTTT.

This rearrangement joins TRBV19 to TRBJ1-2; D gene unclear. The germline V gene has CDR1 LNHDA and CDR2 SQIVND (reference sequence). This CDR3 comprises 14 residues. V lost 1 base and J lost 4, with 10 bases in between. The CDR3 sequence: CASSIGKAFYGYTF. CDR3 sequence (DNA): TGTGCCAGTAGTATAGGTAAAGCCTTCTATGGCTACACCTTC.

This chain joins TRBV19 and TRBJ2-4, with D hard to call. V gave up 3 bases and J gave up 0 bases, with 15 bases separating them. There are 17 residues in the CDR3. From germline, CDR1 is LNHDA and CDR2 SQIVND (reference sequence). The CDR3 spells CASSISVAALAKNIQYF. In nucleotides, the CDR3 is TGTGCCAGTAGTATCTCGGTGGCGGCACTAGCCAAAAACATTCAGTACTTC.

Points on this clone: One end of the junction does not line up with germline, which may come from a read error. This chain uses TRBV7-7 with TRBJ1-6; 9 nucleotides line up with TRBD1. The CDR3 has 15 residues. Germline assignment: CDR1 SSHAT and CDR2 FNYEAQ (reference sequence). The DNA of the CDR3 is TGTGCTAGCAGCTTAGGACAGGGGCCTAATTCACCCCTCCACTTT. Residues: CASSLGQGPNSPLHF.

Only a few counts were recorded for this clone. As DNA, the CDR3 is TGTGCCAGCAGTTCGCCTGGGTTACTAGCGGGAGCCTCCTACGAGCAGTACTTC. This encodes CASSSPGLLAGASYEQYF. J is TRBJ2-7 and V is TRBV28, with 11 bases aligning to TRBD2. The CDR3 length is 18 residues. V was clipped by 4 bases and J by 0 bases; unmatched bases: 11. Germline values: CDR1 MDHEN, CDR2 SYDVKM.

In regard to this clone: Mismatch with germline at one junction end may stem from a read error. The same CDR3 is also encoded by other DNA sequences in this sample. The rearrangement uses TRBV29-1 and TRBJ2-7; TRBD2 matches at 13 bases. This CDR3 has 15 amino acids. Looked up from germline, CDR1 is SQVTM and CDR2 is ANQGSEA. DNA for the CDR3: TGCAGCGTTGAAGGACTAGCGGGAGGCTCCTACGAGCAATACTTC. Amino acid sequence: CSVEGLAGGSYEQYF.

The genes are TRBV7-3 and TRBJ2-1; 9 bases line up with TRBD2. CDR3 length: 15 amino acids. V lost 0 bases, J lost 8 bases, and 5 bases stayed unmatched. In germline, CDR1 is SGHTA, CDR2 FQGTGA. This CDR3 reads CASSLTSGSRDEQFF. In DNA form, the CDR3 reads TGTGCCAGCAGCTTAACTAGCGGGAGTAGGGATGAGCAGTTCTTC. Full variable domain (missing parts from reference TRBV7-3 and TRBJ2-1): GAGVSQTPSNKVTEKGKYVELRCDPISGHTALYWYRQSLGQGPEFLIYFQGTGAADDSGLPNDRFFAVRPEGSVSTLKIQRTERGDSAVYLCASSLTSGSRDEQFFGPGTRLTVL.

The V and J genes are TRBV7-6 and TRBJ2-7; D might be TRBD2 (6 bases). The V end was cut by 3 bases, the J end by 0 bases, with 15 bases between. The germline V gene encodes CDR1 SGHVS and CDR2 FNYEAQ. This CDR3 spans 16 amino acids. The chain's CDR3 is CASSFSRGNSSYEQYF. In DNA, the CDR3 is TGTGCCAGCAGCTTTAGCCGCGGGAACAGCTCCTACGAGCAGTACTTC.

The chain carries TRBV19 and TRBJ1-1, with D tentatively TRBD1 (5 bases). Trimming stripped 5 bases from V and 4 bases from J, with 14 bases between. Looked up from germline, CDR1 is LNHDA and CDR2 is SQIVND (reference sequence). CDR3 length: 14 amino acids. In nucleotides, the CDR3 is TGTGCCAGTAGTCTGGGGATTAGGGGCACTGAAGCTTTCTTT. It encodes CASSLGIRGTEAFF.

This chain uses TRBV5-6 with TRBJ2-3; TRBD2 is a possible D gene (6 bases). Trimming removed 1 base from V and 5 bases from J, with 17 bases in between. There are 16 residues in the CDR3. CDR1 and CDR2 from the germline V gene are SGHDT and YYEEEE. CDR3 sequence (DNA): TGTGCCAGCAGCTTGCCGGACTACCTATCGGGAGATACGCAGTATTTT. It is translated as CASSLPDYLSGDTQYF.

The chain carries TRBV2 and TRBJ2-7, with D possibly being TRBD1 (6 bases). This CDR3 contains 12 residues. Between the trimmed V and J ends, which lost 7 bases and 10 bases, there was a span of 17 bases. Germline loops: CDR1 SNHLY, CDR2 FYNNEI. CDR3 protein: CASTLQGLDQYF. The CDR3 coding sequence is TGTGCCAGCACTCTACAGGGTTTAGATCAGTACTTC.

This clone was detected only a few times. This rearrangement joins TRBV18 to TRBJ2-2, with 10 bases lining up with TRBD2. The CDR3 extends over 17 amino acids. CDR1 KGHSH and CDR2 LQKENI come from the germline V gene. V was pared by 3 bases and J by 5 bases, with 9 bases of the junction left unmatched. The CDR3 region has the DNA TGTGCCAGCTCACCGCCCAGCGGGAGGGCGTTGACCGGGGAGCTGTTTTTT. Its translation is CASSPPSGRALTGELFF.

The chain is built from TRBV3-1 (or the pseudogene TRBV3-2) and TRBJ1-1; maybe TRBD1 (5 bases). From germline, CDR1 is LGHDT and CDR2 YNNKEL (reference sequence). V shed 5 bases and J shed 8 bases, with 12 bases lying between them. The CDR3 has 12 amino acids. The CDR3 sequence: CASSEWGLEAFF. DNA for the CDR3: TGTGCCAGCAGCGAGTGGGGCTTGGAAGCTTTCTTT.

The chain recombines TRBV5-4 with TRBJ2-1; 9 bases align to TRBD2. The V gene's germline CDR1 is SGHNT and CDR2 YYREEE (reference sequence). J gave up 5 bases and V 0 bases, and 3 bases lay outside the gene matches. The CDR3 loop spans 15 amino acids. CDR3 in amino acids: CASSLGASGDNEQFF. The CDR3 DNA reads TGTGCCAGCAGCTTGGGGGCTAGCGGGGACAATGAGCAGTTCTTC.